This TCR beta chain was obtained from a study of OX40 agonist ivuxolimab in advanced cancers. Germline V gene sequence: CDR1 SGHTA, CDR2 FQGNSA. There are 11 residues in the CDR3. Trimming removed 2 bases from V and 5 bases from J, with 2 bases in between. Using immunoSEQ multiplex PCR, the repertoire was profiled, and TCRdb retains in-frame clones only, with some absent. The sample holds roughly 60,000 clones; around four fifths are singletons and the top ten take 3.7%. The V and J genes are TRBV7-2 and TRBJ2-3; D uncertain. The TCR comes from an adult with an advanced solid tumor such as melanoma, head and neck, liver or kidney cancer. The specimen comprised CD4+ or CD8+ T cells sorted from blood, sampled in a trial of the OX40 agonist ivuxolimab. The CDR3 DNA is TGTGCCAGCAGCTTAATAGATACGCAGTATTTT. Amino acid sequence: CASSLIDTQYF.